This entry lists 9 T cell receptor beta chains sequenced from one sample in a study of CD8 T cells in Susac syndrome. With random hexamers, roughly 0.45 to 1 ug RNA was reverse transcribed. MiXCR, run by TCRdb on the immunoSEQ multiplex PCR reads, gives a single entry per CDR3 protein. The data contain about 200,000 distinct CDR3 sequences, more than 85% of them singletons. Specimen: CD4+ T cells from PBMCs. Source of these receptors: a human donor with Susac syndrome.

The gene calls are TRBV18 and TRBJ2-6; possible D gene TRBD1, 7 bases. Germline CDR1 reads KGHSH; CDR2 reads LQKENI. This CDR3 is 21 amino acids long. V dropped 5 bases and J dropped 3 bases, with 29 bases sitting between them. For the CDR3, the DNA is TGTGCCAGCTCATCTATACTTGGACAGGAGGGAACCCCGGTTGGGGCCAACGTCCTGACTTTC. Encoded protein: CASSSILGQEGTPVGANVLTF.

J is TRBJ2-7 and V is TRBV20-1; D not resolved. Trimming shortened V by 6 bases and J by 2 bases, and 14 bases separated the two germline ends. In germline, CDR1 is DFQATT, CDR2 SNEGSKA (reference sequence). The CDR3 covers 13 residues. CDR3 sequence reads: CSARQDGAYEQYF. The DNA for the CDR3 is TGCAGTGCCCGCCAGGACGGAGCCTACGAGCAGTACTTC.

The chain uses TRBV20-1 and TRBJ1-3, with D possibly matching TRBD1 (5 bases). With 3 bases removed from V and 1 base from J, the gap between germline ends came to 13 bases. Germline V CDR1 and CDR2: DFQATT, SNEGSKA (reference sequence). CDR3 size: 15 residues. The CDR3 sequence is CSASGGALSGNTIYF. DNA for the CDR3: TGCAGTGCTAGCGGAGGGGCGCTTTCTGGAAACACCATATATTTT.

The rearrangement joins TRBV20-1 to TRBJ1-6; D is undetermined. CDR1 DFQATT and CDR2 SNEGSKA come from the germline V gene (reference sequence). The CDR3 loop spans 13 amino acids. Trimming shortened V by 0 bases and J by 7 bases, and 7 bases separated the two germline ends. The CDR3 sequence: CSARDPGNSPLHF. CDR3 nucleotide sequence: TGCAGTGCTAGAGATCCGGGGAATTCACCCCTCCACTTT.

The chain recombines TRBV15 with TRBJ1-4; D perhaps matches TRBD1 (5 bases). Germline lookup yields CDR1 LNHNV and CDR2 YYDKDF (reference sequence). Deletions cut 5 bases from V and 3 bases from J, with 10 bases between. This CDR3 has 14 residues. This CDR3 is CATSRGAPNEKLFF. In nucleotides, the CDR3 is TGTGCCACCAGCCGAGGGGCGCCTAATGAAAAACTGTTTTTT.

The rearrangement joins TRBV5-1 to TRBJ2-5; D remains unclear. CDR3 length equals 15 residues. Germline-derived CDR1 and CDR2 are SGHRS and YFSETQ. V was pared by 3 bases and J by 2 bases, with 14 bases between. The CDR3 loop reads CASSYSPGPQETQYF. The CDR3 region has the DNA TGCGCCAGCAGCTACTCACCGGGTCCACAAGAGACCCAGTACTTC.

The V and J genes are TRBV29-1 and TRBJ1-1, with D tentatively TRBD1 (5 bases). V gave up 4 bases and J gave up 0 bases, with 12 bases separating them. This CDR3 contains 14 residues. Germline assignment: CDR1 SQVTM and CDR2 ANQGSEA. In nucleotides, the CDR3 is TGCAGCGTTGGTGTCGACAGAATGAACACTGAAGCTTTCTTT. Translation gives CSVGVDRMNTEAFF.

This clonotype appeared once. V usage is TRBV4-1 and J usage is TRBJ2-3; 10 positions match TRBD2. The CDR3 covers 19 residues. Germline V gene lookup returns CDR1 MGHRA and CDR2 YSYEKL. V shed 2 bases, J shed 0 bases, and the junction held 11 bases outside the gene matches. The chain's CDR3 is CASSQPAGGQYFSTDTQYF. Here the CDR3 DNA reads TGCGCCAGCAGCCAACCAGCGGGGGGGCAATACTTTAGCACAGATACGCAGTATTTT.

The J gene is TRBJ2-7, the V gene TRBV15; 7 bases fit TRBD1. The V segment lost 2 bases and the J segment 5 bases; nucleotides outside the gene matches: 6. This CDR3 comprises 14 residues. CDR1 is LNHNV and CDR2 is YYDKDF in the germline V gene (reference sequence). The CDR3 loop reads CATSRKTGFHEQYF. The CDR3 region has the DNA TGTGCCACCAGCAGAAAGACAGGGTTCCACGAGCAGTACTTC.